The clone carrying this T cell receptor (beta chain) was detected a few times. Possible read error: a much larger clone is one base away. This sample also contains other DNA sequences that code for the same CDR3. The data stem from a study of graft-versus-host responses after intestinal transplantation. Libraries were prepared by immunoSEQ multiplex PCR; TCRdb keeps only in-frame clonotypes and omits some of them. The sample holds about 47,000 clones, roughly 91% seen once. Trimming stripped 5 bases from V and 6 bases from J, with 15 bases between. CDR1 MNHEY and CDR2 SVGAGI come from the germline V gene. The CDR3 has 14 residues.

V gene TRBV6-5 combines with J gene TRBJ2-3; possibly TRBD2 for D (6 bases). The material was PBMCs, obtained 750 to 800 days after a first intestinal transplant, on the day of a second. The sequence was obtained from a human patient who received an intestinal transplant, so some T cells may come from the graft donor. The CDR3 region has the DNA TGTGCCAGCAGTGGGGCGGGTGGGGGGGATACGCAGTATTTT. Translating gives CASSGAGGGDTQYF.